The 17 T cell receptor beta chains below all came from one sample that was sequenced in a study of CD4 T cells in relation to SARS-CoV-2 and coronaviruses. Using immunoSEQ multiplex PCR, the repertoire was profiled, and TCRdb retains in-frame clones only, with some absent. This table has 50,000 to 70,000 clones, 92% appearing once. Source material: naive CD4+ T cells from PBMCs. Documented subset: naive CD4+ T cells isolated by negative enrichment. Every receptor here comes from an adult with COVID-19.

This chain uses TRBV7-3 with TRBJ2-3; 8 bases fit TRBD2. The CDR3 is made up of 15 amino acids. The germline V gene has CDR1 SGHTA and CDR2 FQGTGA. J was trimmed by 9 bases and V by 4 bases; bases with no gene match: 12. CDR3 loop: CASSSGTSVGGTQYF. The DNA of the CDR3 is TGTGCCAGCAGCTCCGGGACTAGTGTTGGAGGCACGCAGTATTTT. Drawing the rest from reference TRBV7-3 and TRBJ2-3, the complete variable domain is GAGVSQTPSNKVTEKGKYVELRCDPISGHTALYWYRQSLGQGPEFLIYFQGTGAADDSGLPNDRFFAVRPEGSVSTLKIQRTERGDSAVYLCASSSGTSVGGTQYFGPGTRLTVL.

The rearrangement uses TRBV28 and TRBJ1-3; D is unresolved. Deletions cut 5 bases from V and 9 bases from J, with 5 bases between. Germline values: CDR1 MDHEN, CDR2 SYDVKM. The CDR3 loop spans 10 amino acids. DNA of the CDR3: TGTGCCAGCAGTCGGAGCACCATATATTTT. Translating it yields CASSRSTIYF.

The J gene is TRBJ2-1, the V gene TRBV28; D is ambiguous. Trimming took 6 bases from V and 10 from J, leaving 13 bases between them. Germline CDR1 and CDR2: MDHEN and SYDVKM. The CDR3 runs to 12 residues. Here the CDR3 reads CASSTPLREQFF. The CDR3 region has the DNA TGTGCCAGCAGCACCCCATTAAGAGAGCAGTTCTTC.

CDR3 nucleotides: TGTGCCAGCAGCCAGCGTTCTGTGCCCGAGCAGTACTTC. Protein product: CASSQRSVPEQYF. This chain joins TRBV7-8 and TRBJ2-7; D is undetermined. Per the germline V gene, CDR1 is SGHVS and CDR2 is FQNEAQ. The CDR3 sequence is 13 residues long. V lost 5 bases to trimming and J lost 6 bases, with 14 bases between them.

This chain links TRBV25-1 with TRBJ1-1; D is perhaps TRBD1 (6 bases). The length of the CDR3 is 14 residues. Trimming stripped 7 bases from V and 1 base from J, with 13 bases between. Looked up from germline, CDR1 is MGHDK and CDR2 is SYGVNS. CDR3 bases: TGTGCCAGCATCCGAACAGGGCAGAACACTGAAGCTTTCTTT. The encoded protein is CASIRTGQNTEAFF.

This clone was detected only once. This sequence joins TRBV15 and TRBJ2-7; 7 bases fit TRBD2. Germline V gene lookup returns CDR1 LNHNV and CDR2 YYDKDF (reference sequence). J was trimmed by 3 bases and V by 5 bases; bases with no gene match: 4. CDR3 size: 13 residues. CDR3: CATSRRESYEQYF. The CDR3 nucleotides read TGTGCCACCAGCCGGCGGGAGAGCTACGAGCAGTACTTC. Based on the CDR3 plus reference TRBV15 and TRBJ2-7, the full variable domain is DAMVIQNPRYQVTQFGKPVTLSCSQTLNHNVMYWYQQKSSQAPKLLFHYYDKDFNNEADTPDNFQSRRPNTSFCFLDIRSPGLGDTAMYLCATSRRESYEQYFGPGTRLTVT.

The gene calls are TRBV18 and TRBJ2-1; D gene uncertain. Trimming removed 3 bases from V and 1 base from J, with 7 bases in between. Germline CDR1 KGHSH, CDR2 LQKENI. The CDR3 extends over 14 amino acids. CDR3 bases: TGTGCCAGCTCACCCCCAATATCCTACAATGAGCAGTTCTTC. Translating gives CASSPPISYNEQFF.

The chain recombines TRBV5-4 with TRBJ1-3; D is unresolved. Deletions cut 0 bases from V and 2 bases from J, with 12 bases between. CDR1 and CDR2 from the germline V gene are SGHNT and YYREEE (reference sequence). The CDR3 is made up of 16 amino acids. In DNA form, the CDR3 reads TGTGCCAGCAGCTTGGACTCTACAGTGCCTGGAAACACCATATATTTT. Amino acids: CASSLDSTVPGNTIYF.

This rearrangement joins TRBV7-9 to TRBJ2-3; D is tentatively TRBD1 or TRBD2 (5 bases each). This CDR3 spans 16 amino acids. Between the trimmed V and J ends, which lost 2 bases and 1 base, there was a span of 13 bases. Germline assignment: CDR1 SEHNR and CDR2 FQNEAQ (reference sequence). CDR3 loop: CASSLKWGIGTDTQYF. CDR3 bases: TGTGCCAGCAGCTTAAAGTGGGGGATTGGCACAGATACGCAGTATTTT.

V usage is TRBV28 and J usage is TRBJ2-1; TRBD2 agrees at 9 bases. The CDR3 consists of 17 residues. V dropped 6 bases and J dropped 2; count of bases not matched to a gene: 11. The germline CDR1 and CDR2 sequences are MDHEN and SYDVKM. The CDR3 reads CASSPSRLAGAYNEQFF. CDR3 bases: TGTGCCAGCAGCCCTTCCCGGTTAGCGGGGGCCTACAATGAGCAGTTCTTC.

The chain couples TRBV10-1 to TRBJ2-1, with a weak D call TRBD2 (7 bases). Germline V gene sequence: CDR1 WNHNN, CDR2 SYGVQD (reference sequence). The CDR3 is made up of 17 amino acids. The germline V and J ends were trimmed by 8 bases and 5 bases, with 25 bases remaining between them. CDR3 sequence: CASGPGGALSKNNEQFF. CDR3 nucleotides: TGCGCCAGCGGTCCTGGGGGGGCCCTTTCTAAGAACAATGAGCAGTTCTTC.

The chain joins TRBV12-3 or TRBV12-4 to TRBJ2-3; a weak D match, TRBD1 (6 bases). The CDR3 is 13 amino acids. V was clipped by 9 bases and J by 0 bases, with 10 bases between them. The CDR3 DNA is TGTGCCAGTACTGGACAGAGCACAGATACGCAGTATTTT. Protein sequence: CASTGQSTDTQYF.

The chain employs TRBV18 and TRBJ2-1, with 14 bases aligning to TRBD2. Looked up from germline, CDR1 is KGHSH and CDR2 is LQKENI. The junction had 11 bases not matched to a gene; V was cut back by 6 bases and J by 1 base. This CDR3 region has 19 residues. CDR3 loop: CASSRPGLAGVGSYNEQFF. CDR3 bases: TGTGCCAGCTCGCGCCCGGGACTAGCGGGAGTCGGATCCTACAATGAGCAGTTCTTC.

The rearrangement links TRBV5-6 to TRBJ2-1; TRBD2 matches 13 bases. Germline CDR1 SGHDT, CDR2 YYEEEE. This CDR3 contains 19 residues. V lost 0 bases to trimming and J lost 4 bases; unmatched junction nucleotides: 10. The CDR3 reads CASSLATVTSGRLYNEQFF. CDR3 coding DNA: TGTGCCAGCAGCTTGGCCACGGTGACTAGCGGGAGGCTTTACAATGAGCAGTTCTTC. Combining the CDR3 with reference TRBV5-6 and TRBJ2-1 gives the whole variable domain DAGVTQSPTHLIKTRGQQVTLRCSPKSGHDTVSWYQQALGQGPQFIFQYYEEEERQRGNFPDRFSGHQFPNYSSELNVNALLLGDSALYLCASSLATVTSGRLYNEQFFGPGTRLTVL.

The chain employs TRBV21-1 and TRBJ1-5. TRBV21-1 is annotated as a pseudogene. This CDR3 has 15 amino acids. The CDR3 region has the DNA TGTGCCAGCAGCAAACTAAGCCCTCGCAATCAGCCCCAGCATTTT. It specifies CASSKLSPRNQPQHF.

In its sample, this clone was seen a few times. The rearrangement uses TRBV2 and TRBJ1-2, with 8 nucleotides matching TRBD1. Germline loops: CDR1 SNHLY, CDR2 FYNNEI. This CDR3 spans 15 amino acids. Trimming took 3 bases from V and 5 from J; bases not matched to a gene: 8. This CDR3 is CASSDLAGGRYGYTF. The CDR3 DNA is TGTGCCAGCAGTGATCTGGCAGGGGGCCGATATGGCTACACCTTC.

CDR3 sequence reads: CAISERVDEQYF. The CDR3 DNA follows: TGTGCCATCAGTGAAAGGGTCGACGAGCAGTACTTC. The V gene is TRBV10-3, the J gene TRBJ2-7; D call uncertain. Trimming took off 3 bases at V and 5 bases at J, with 8 bases between the two ends. Germline values: CDR1 ENHRY, CDR2 SYGVKD. The CDR3 has 12 residues.